This T cell receptor (beta chain) is drawn from a study of blood T cell repertoires in COVID-19. Overall study: Acute and convalescent COVID-19 samples came from the United States, Italy and Spain. The analysed material was cDNA or gDNA that came from T cells, B-cell-depleted T cells, or PBMCs.

Authors' processing steps: The assay estimated nucleated cells by amplifying reference gene primers. The method was immunoSEQ multiplex PCR; TCRdb's version includes in-frame clones alone and lacks a portion of them. The V and J calls and clone size come from that table; D and trimming were worked out from the DNA. The sample has 80,000 to 95,000 clones; about 85% are singletons. Germline values: CDR1 SGHAT, CDR2 FQNNGV. V dropped 5 bases and J dropped 7 bases, with 16 bases sitting between them. The CDR3 extends over 14 amino acids. The rearrangement joins TRBV11-2 to TRBJ2-3, with D perhaps matching TRBD1 (6 bases). The sequenced sample consisted of peripheral blood. The clonotype was recovered from a man at least 80 years old with active or convalescent COVID-19. The CDR3 DNA sequence: TGTGCCAGCAGCCCCGACTTAAGGGGGAATACGCAGTATTTT. This translates into CASSPDLRGNTQYF.